The entry below describes one T cell receptor (beta chain). Antigen unknown. The data derive from a study of tumor-infiltrating lymphocytes in primary liver carcinoma. Findings of the study overall: Whereas tumor region pairs overlapped more, tumor-adjacent and tumor-blood pairs overlapped less. The difference in top-250-clone fraction between tumors and blood was significant, favoring tumors (p = 0.039).

The source material, roughly 18-30 mg of unsorted bulk tissue, was used to co-extract RNA and DNA. Treatment-naive at the time, the patients had chronic HBV infection. The ends were cut back, 6 bases at V and 4 bases at J, with 7 bases in the middle. The germline V gene has CDR1 MDHEN and CDR2 SYDVKM. The CDR3 is 12 amino acids. The researchers produced TCR beta cDNA from 450 to 600 ng total RNA with a constant-region primer. Slightly modified ARM-PCR, run as three nested multiplex PCR rounds, produced the TCR beta libraries. It was with TRBV1-TRBV30 forward primers and a C-beta reverse primer that the first two PCR rounds were run, at approximately 9 cycles each. TCRdb re-analysed the multiplex PCR reads in MiXCR, keeping a single row per CDR3 protein. This table holds 90,000 to 150,000 distinct CDR3 sequences, around 70% found once.

The chain links TRBV28 to TRBJ1-5, with D unclear. The sample taken for sequencing was tumor-adjacent normal liver tissue. The clonotype originates from a woman aged 60-75 years with primary liver carcinoma and hepatitis B virus infection. The CDR3 reads CASSPFNQPQHF. The CDR3 nucleotides read TGTGCCAGCAGCCCCTTTAATCAGCCCCAGCATTTT.